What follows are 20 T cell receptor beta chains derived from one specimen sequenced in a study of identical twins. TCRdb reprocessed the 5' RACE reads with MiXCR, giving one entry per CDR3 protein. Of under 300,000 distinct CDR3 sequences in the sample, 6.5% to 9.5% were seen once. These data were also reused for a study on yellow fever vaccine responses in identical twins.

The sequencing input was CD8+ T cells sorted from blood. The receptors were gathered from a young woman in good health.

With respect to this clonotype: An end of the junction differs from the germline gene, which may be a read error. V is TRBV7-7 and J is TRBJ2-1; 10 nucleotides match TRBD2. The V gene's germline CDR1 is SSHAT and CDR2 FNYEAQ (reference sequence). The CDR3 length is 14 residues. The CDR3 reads CASSQSSGSGEQFF. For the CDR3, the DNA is TGTGCTAGCAGCCAATCTAGCGGGAGTGGTGAGCAGTTCTTC.

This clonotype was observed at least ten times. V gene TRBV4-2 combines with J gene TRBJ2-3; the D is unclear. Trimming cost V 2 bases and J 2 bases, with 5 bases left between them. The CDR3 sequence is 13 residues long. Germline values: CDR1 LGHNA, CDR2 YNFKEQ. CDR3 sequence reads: CASSQLVTDTQYF. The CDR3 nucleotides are TGTGCCAGCAGCCAACTAGTCACAGATACGCAGTATTTT.

This CDR3 reads CASRSSAVAKNIQYF. In DNA, the CDR3 is TGTGCCAGCAGATCCTCGGCTGTAGCCAAAAACATTCAGTACTTC. The rearrangement links TRBV28 to TRBJ2-4; D is unresolved. Trimming removed 6 bases from V and 0 bases from J, with 12 bases in between. This CDR3 is 15 amino acids long. Per the germline V gene, CDR1 is MDHEN and CDR2 is SYDVKM.

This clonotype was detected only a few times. This CDR3 reads CASSPSGRGSYEQYF. The CDR3 nucleotides read TGCGCCAGCAGCCCTAGCGGGAGAGGGTCCTACGAGCAGTACTTC. This chain links TRBV4-3 with TRBJ2-7, with TRBD2 identical over 10 bases. Trimming at V came to 4 bases and at J to 1 base, leaving 4 bases not matched to a gene. The CDR3 loop spans 15 amino acids. Germline values: CDR1 LGHNA, CDR2 YSLEER.

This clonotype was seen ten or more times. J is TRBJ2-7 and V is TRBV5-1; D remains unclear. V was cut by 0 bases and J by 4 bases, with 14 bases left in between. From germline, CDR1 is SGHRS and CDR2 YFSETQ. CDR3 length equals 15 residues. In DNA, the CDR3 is TGCGCCAGCAGCTTGGATTGGGGATCTTTATACGAGCAGTACTTC. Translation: CASSLDWGSLYEQYF.

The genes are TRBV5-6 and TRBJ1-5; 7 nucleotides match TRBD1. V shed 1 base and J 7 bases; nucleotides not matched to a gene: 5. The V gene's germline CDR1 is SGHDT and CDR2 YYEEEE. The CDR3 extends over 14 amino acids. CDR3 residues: CASSLQGEGQPQHF. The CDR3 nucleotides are TGTGCCAGCAGCTTGCAGGGGGAGGGACAGCCCCAGCATTTT.

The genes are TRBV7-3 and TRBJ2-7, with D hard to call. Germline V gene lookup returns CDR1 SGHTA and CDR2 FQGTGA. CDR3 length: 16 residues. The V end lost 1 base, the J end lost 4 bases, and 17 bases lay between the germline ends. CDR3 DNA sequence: TGTGCCAGCAGCTTAATCCCGGCGGCCTCAGGATACGAGCAGTACTTC. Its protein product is CASSLIPAASGYEQYF.

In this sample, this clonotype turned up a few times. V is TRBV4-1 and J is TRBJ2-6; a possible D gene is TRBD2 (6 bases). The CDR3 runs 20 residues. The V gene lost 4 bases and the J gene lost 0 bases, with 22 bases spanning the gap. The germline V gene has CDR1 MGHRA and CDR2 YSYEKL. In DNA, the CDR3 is TGCGCCAGCAGCCCCCCCGGAGGGGTCAACCCCATCTCTGGGGCCAACGTCCTGACTTTC. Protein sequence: CASSPPGGVNPISGANVLTF.

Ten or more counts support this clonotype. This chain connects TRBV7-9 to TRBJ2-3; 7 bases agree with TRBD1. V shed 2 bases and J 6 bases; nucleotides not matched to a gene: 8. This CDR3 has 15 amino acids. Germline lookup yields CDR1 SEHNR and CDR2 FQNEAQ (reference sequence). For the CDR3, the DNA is TGTGCCAGCAGCTTAAGGGACAGTGGGTCGGATACGCAGTATTTT. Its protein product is CASSLRDSGSDTQYF. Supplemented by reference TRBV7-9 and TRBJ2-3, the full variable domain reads DTGVSQNPRHKITKRGQNVTFRCDPISEHNRLYWYRQTLGQGPEFLTYFQNEAQLEKSRLLSDRFSAERPKGSFSTLEIQRTEQGDSAMYLCASSLRDSGSDTQYFGPGTRLTVL.

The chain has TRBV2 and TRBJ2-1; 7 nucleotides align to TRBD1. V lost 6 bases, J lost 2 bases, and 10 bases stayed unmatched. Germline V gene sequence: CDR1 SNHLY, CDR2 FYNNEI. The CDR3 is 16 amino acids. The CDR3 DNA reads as TGTGCCAGCAGAGGGCGAGACAGGGATCCCTACAATGAGCAGTTCTTC. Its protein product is CASRGRDRDPYNEQFF.

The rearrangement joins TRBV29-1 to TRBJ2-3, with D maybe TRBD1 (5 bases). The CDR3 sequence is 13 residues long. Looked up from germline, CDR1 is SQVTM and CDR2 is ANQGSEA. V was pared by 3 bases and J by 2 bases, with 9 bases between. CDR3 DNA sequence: TGCAGCGTTGAGGACATCGCCACAGATACGCAGTATTTT. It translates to CSVEDIATDTQYF.

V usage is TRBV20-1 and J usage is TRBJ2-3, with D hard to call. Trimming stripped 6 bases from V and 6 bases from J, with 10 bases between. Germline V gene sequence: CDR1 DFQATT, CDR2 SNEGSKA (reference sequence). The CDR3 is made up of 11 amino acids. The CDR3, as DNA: TGCAGTGCCAGACCGGAGGATACGCAGTATTTT. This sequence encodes CSARPEDTQYF.

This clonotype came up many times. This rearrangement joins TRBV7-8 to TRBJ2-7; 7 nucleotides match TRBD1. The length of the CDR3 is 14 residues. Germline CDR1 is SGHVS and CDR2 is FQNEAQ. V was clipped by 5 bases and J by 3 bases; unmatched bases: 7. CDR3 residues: CASSPAGTVYEQYF. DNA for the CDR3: TGTGCCAGCAGCCCAGCCGGGACAGTCTACGAGCAGTACTTC.

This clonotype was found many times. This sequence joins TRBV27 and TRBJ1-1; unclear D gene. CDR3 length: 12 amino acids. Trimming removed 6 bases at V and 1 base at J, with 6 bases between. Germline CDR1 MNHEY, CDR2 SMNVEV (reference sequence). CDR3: CASRLGNTEAFF. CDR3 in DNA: TGTGCCAGCAGACTGGGGAACACTGAAGCTTTCTTT.

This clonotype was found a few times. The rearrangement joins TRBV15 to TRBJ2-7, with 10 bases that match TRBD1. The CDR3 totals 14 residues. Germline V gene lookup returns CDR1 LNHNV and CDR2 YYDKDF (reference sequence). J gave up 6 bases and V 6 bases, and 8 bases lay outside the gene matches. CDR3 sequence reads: CATSGGTGEFEQYF. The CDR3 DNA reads TGTGCCACCAGTGGGGGGACAGGGGAATTCGAGCAGTACTTC.

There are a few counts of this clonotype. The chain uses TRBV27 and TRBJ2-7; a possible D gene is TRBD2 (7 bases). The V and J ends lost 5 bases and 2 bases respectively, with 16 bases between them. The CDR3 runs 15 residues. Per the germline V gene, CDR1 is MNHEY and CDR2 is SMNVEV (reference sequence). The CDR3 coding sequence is TGTGCCAGCAGTCCTATCGGCGGGGGCACCTACGAGCAGTACTTC. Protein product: CASSPIGGGTYEQYF.

The CDR3 DNA reads TGTGCCAGCAGTTTATCTGTTACCAATGAGCAGTTCTTC. This codes for CASSLSVTNEQFF. The chain recombines TRBV27 with TRBJ2-1; no clear D. In germline, CDR1 is MNHEY, CDR2 SMNVEV (reference sequence). V was clipped by 0 bases and J by 6 bases, with 6 bases between them. The CDR3 is 13 residues long.

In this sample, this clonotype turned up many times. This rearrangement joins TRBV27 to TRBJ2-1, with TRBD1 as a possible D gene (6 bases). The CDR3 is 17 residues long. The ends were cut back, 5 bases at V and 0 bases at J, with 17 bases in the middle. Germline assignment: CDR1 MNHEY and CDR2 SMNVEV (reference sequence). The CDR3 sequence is CASSTLDSPSSYNEQFF. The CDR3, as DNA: TGTGCCAGCAGTACCCTGGACAGTCCCAGCTCCTACAATGAGCAGTTCTTC.

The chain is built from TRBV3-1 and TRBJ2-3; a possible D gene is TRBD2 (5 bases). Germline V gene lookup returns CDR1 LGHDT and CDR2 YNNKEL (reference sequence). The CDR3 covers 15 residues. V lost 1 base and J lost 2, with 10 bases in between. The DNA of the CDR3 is TGTGCCAGCAGCCAAGCGTCGACTATCACAGATACGCAGTATTTT. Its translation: CASSQASTITDTQYF.

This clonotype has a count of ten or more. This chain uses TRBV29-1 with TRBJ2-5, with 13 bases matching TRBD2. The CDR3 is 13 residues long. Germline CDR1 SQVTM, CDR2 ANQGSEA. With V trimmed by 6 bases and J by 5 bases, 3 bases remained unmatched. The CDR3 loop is CSVALAGGETQYF. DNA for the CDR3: TGCAGCGTCGCACTAGCGGGAGGGGAGACCCAGTACTTC.